This TCR beta chain was captured in a study of blood T cell repertoires in COVID-19. Looking at the study overall: Whether acute or convalescent, the COVID-19 samples came from the United States, Italy and Spain. PBMCs, B-cell-depleted T cells, or T cells were the source of the cDNA or gDNA that made up the material.

In the study's own analysis: Reference gene primer amplification gave estimated nucleated cell counts. Clones were read by immunoSEQ multiplex PCR, and TCRdb kept only the in-frame ones, dropping some. That table furnishes V, J and clone size, whereas the DNA furnished D and trimming. The sample holds 150,000 to 200,000 clones; about 85% are singletons and the top ten take approximately 9.4%. The germline gives CDR1 SGHRS, CDR2 YFSETQ. CDR3 length: 15 amino acids. With 0 bases clipped from V and 4 bases from J, the junction kept 5 bases outside the gene matches. Sequenced input: peripheral blood. The rearrangement joins TRBV5-1 to TRBJ1-2; TRBD1 matches 8 bases. The sequence came from a woman of 80 years or more with acute or convalescent COVID-19. The CDR3 reads CASSLEGQASYGYTF. The CDR3 DNA follows: TGCGCCAGCAGCTTGGAGGGACAGGCGAGCTATGGCTACACCTTC.